Following are 12 T cell receptor beta chains from one sample sequenced in a study of T cells after yellow fever vaccination. Using its own MiXCR run on the 5' RACE reads, TCRdb lists one record per CDR3 protein. Here the sample spans 200,000 to 300,000 distinct CDR3 sequences, 10% to 15% being singletons. The material sequenced was CD4+ T cells sorted from PBMCs, taken 45 days after the yellow fever booster vaccination. The origin of the receptors is a man aged 25-45 years who received the YFV17D yellow fever vaccine.

This clonotype was seen a handful of times. This sequence joins TRBV12-3 or TRBV12-4 and TRBJ1-5; D unresolved. Trimming shortened V by 7 bases and J by 3 bases, and 13 bases separated the two germline ends. The CDR3 extends over 14 amino acids. This CDR3 reads CASTRVRFNQPQHF. CDR3 in DNA: TGTGCCAGCACCCGTGTCCGGTTCAATCAGCCCCAGCATTTT.

The rearrangement joins TRBV6-2 or TRBV6-3 to TRBJ1-1, with unresolved D. Germline V gene data show CDR1 as MNHEY and CDR2 as SVGEGT. The ends were cut back, 7 bases at V and 1 base at J, with 10 bases in the middle. The CDR3 is 13 amino acids. CDR3 sequence (DNA): TGTGCCAGCACCAAACTAGAGAACACTGAAGCTTTCTTT. Its translation: CASTKLENTEAFF.

The chain carries TRBV5-1 and TRBJ2-1, with unresolved D. V lost 2 bases, J lost 9 bases, and 9 bases lay in between. The CDR3 totals 12 residues. The germline V gene has CDR1 SGHRS and CDR2 YFSETQ. DNA for the CDR3: TGCGCCAGCAGCTTTAACCTTCCTGAGCAGTTCTTC. This translates into CASSFNLPEQFF.

This clonotype was detected only a few times. This chain uses TRBV3-1 with TRBJ1-1; no firm D call. This CDR3 is built from 13 residues. The ends were cut back, 1 base at V and 10 bases at J, with 13 bases in the middle. Germline CDR1 is LGHDT and CDR2 is YNNKEL (reference sequence). CDR3 residues: CASSQGPSSGAFF. In DNA, the CDR3 is TGTGCCAGCAGCCAAGGCCCAAGCTCGGGAGCTTTCTTT. Together with reference TRBV3-1 and TRBJ1-1, the CDR3 gives the full variable domain: DTAVSQTPKYLVTQMGNDKSIKCEQNLGHDTMYWYKQDSKKFLKIMFSYNNKELIINETVPNRFSPKSPDKAHLNLHINSLELGDSAVYFCASSQGPSSGAFFGQGTRLTVV.

The chain recombines TRBV20-1 with TRBJ2-1, with 8 nucleotides matching TRBD2. The CDR3 is made up of 14 amino acids. Germline CDR1 is DFQATT and CDR2 is SNEGSKA (reference sequence). V was pared by 1 base and J by 10 bases, with 9 bases of the junction left unmatched. In DNA, the CDR3 is TGCAGTGCTAGAGTCAGCGGGGGTACCGTGGAGCAGTTCTTC. Its protein product is CSARVSGGTVEQFF.

The genes are TRBV10-3 and TRBJ2-7; 8 bases agree with TRBD1. Trimming took 6 bases from V and 0 from J; bases not matched to a gene: 4. CDR1 is ENHRY, CDR2 SYGVKD, per germline. The CDR3 extends over 14 amino acids. For the CDR3, the DNA is TGTGCCATCAGGGGACAGGCCGACTCCTACGAGCAGTACTTC. It codes for CAIRGQADSYEQYF.

This clonotype was observed a few times. The DNA of the CDR3 is TGTGCCAGCGGAGGGAGGCCCCCCGATACGCAGTATTTT. The encoded protein is CASGGRPPDTQYF. The V call is TRBV21-1, the J call TRBJ2-3; the D segment call TRBD1 is taken from the table without a DNA check. TRBV21-1 is termed a pseudogene. This CDR3 is 13 amino acids long.

This clonotype appeared once. The chain links TRBV5-5 to TRBJ2-6, with 7 bases identical to TRBD1. The CDR3 spans 17 residues. V lost 4 bases, J lost 2 bases, and 9 bases stayed unmatched. The germline CDR1 and CDR2 sequences are SGHKS and YYEKEE (reference sequence). The CDR3 loop is CASSTGKGTAGANVLTF. For the CDR3, the DNA is TGTGCCAGCAGCACCGGGAAAGGGACAGCTGGGGCCAACGTCCTGACTTTC.

J is TRBJ2-3 and V is TRBV7-2; a possible D gene is TRBD2 (5 bases). The V and J ends lost 1 base and 5 bases respectively, with 13 bases between them. The CDR3 consists of 15 residues. Germline CDR1 reads SGHTA; CDR2 reads FQGNSA. The CDR3 spells CASSLDWERRDTQYF. The CDR3, as DNA: TGTGCCAGCAGCTTAGATTGGGAGCGGAGAGATACGCAGTATTTT.

Only a few counts were recorded for this clonotype. This chain uses TRBV20-1 with TRBJ2-3; D tentatively fits TRBD1 or TRBD2 (7 bases each). The V and J ends lost 5 bases and 6 bases respectively, with 12 bases between them. Germline lookup yields CDR1 DFQATT and CDR2 SNEGSKA (reference sequence). The length of the CDR3 is 12 residues. CDR3 DNA sequence: TGCAGTGCTCTCAGGGGGGGGGATACGCAGTATTTT. The encoded protein is CSALRGGDTQYF.

This rearrangement joins TRBV2 to TRBJ2-7, with D perhaps matching TRBD1 or TRBD2 (6 bases each). This CDR3 comprises 14 residues. V was shortened by 6 bases and J by 0 bases, with 12 bases between the two germline ends. CDR1 is SNHLY and CDR2 is FYNNEI in the germline V gene. CDR3 sequence reads: CASRRDTSSYEQYF. DNA for the CDR3: TGTGCCAGCAGGCGGGACACCTCCTCCTACGAGCAGTACTTC.

The V gene is TRBV15, the J gene TRBJ2-2; tentative D call: TRBD1 (5 bases). Germline V lookup: CDR1 LNHNV, CDR2 YYDKDF (reference sequence). This CDR3 comprises 16 residues. Trimming cost V 2 bases and J 6 bases, with 16 bases left between them. Here the CDR3 reads CATSRSRGQGAGELFF. CDR3 nucleotide sequence: TGTGCCACCAGCAGATCAAGGGGCCAAGGGGCCGGGGAGCTGTTTTTT.